The 7 T cell receptor beta chains below come from one sample, sequenced in a study of beta chain features in type 1 diabetes. Study-level findings and limits: Moderate but significant shortening of TCRB CDR3s was recorded in all four CD4+ subsets from Type 1 diabetes patients.

These receptors lack a known antigen. The study reverse transcribed the entire isolated RNA, so it sequenced expressed TCRB transcripts. Some clones are missing from TCRdb's copy, which holds only in-frame ones; the method was immunoSEQ multiplex PCR. Of roughly 340,000 clones listed, approximately 13% are singletons. The sequencing sample was made of naive CD4+ T cells from blood. These TCRs come from a woman between 18 and 29 years old with type 1 diabetes.

This clone turned up a few times. This sequence joins TRBV4-3 and TRBJ2-3, with TRBD2 matching 11 bases. CDR1 LGHNA and CDR2 YSLEER come from the germline V gene. The CDR3 has 19 amino acids. V dropped 0 bases and J dropped 5; count of bases not matched to a gene: 13. This chain's CDR3 is CASSQDVSLASGRIDTQYF. In DNA form, the CDR3 reads TGCGCCAGCAGCCAAGATGTCAGTCTGGCTAGCGGGAGGATAGATACGCAGTATTTT.

This rearrangement joins TRBV5-1 to TRBJ1-1; D uncertain. Trimming took 4 bases from V and 1 from J, leaving 14 bases between them. Germline V gene sequence: CDR1 SGHRS, CDR2 YFSETQ. This CDR3 region has 15 residues. The CDR3 is CASSRVGVSNTEAFF. CDR3 DNA: TGCGCCAGCAGCCGGGTCGGGGTATCGAACACTGAAGCTTTCTTT.

The chain joins TRBV30 to TRBJ1-5, with D possibly being TRBD1 (6 bases). V dropped 5 bases and J dropped 2 bases, with 10 bases sitting between them. This CDR3 comprises 13 residues. Germline V gives CDR1 GTSNPN, CDR2 SVGIG (reference sequence). The DNA of the CDR3 is TGTGCCTGGGAACAGGGCCGCAATCAGCCCCAGCATTTT. The encoded protein is CAWEQGRNQPQHF.

This clone was picked up a small number of times. This chain joins TRBV5-1 and TRBJ2-5, with 10 positions matching TRBD1. This CDR3 has 16 amino acids. The germline CDR1 and CDR2 sequences are SGHRS and YFSETQ. The V and J ends lost 3 bases and 7 bases, in that order; junction bases with no gene match: 12. CDR3 coding DNA: TGCGCCAGCAGCTCCGGGACAGGGGCGCCCCAGGGGACCCAGTACTTC. It specifies CASSSGTGAPQGTQYF.

This clone showed up just a few times. The chain is built from TRBV5-1 and TRBJ2-7; no firm D call. The V gene's germline CDR1 is SGHRS and CDR2 YFSETQ. CDR3 length: 15 amino acids. The V end lost 2 bases, the J end lost 3 bases, and 15 bases lay between the germline ends. CDR3 sequence reads: CASSFRLGRSYEQYF. As DNA, the CDR3 is TGCGCCAGCAGCTTTAGGCTAGGTCGGAGCTACGAGCAGTACTTC.

The V and J genes are TRBV6-5 and TRBJ1-1; 9 nucleotides agree with TRBD1. V shed 5 bases and J 11 bases; nucleotides not matched to a gene: 12. The CDR3 consists of 14 residues. The germline CDR1 and CDR2 sequences are MNHEY and SVGAGI. The DNA for the CDR3 is TGTGCCAGCAGTCCCAGGACAGGGGCCGTACTGGCTTTCTTT. Amino acid sequence: CASSPRTGAVLAFF.

This clone has a handful of counts. This chain joins TRBV25-1 and TRBJ2-7, with D perhaps matching TRBD1 (6 bases). Per the germline V gene, CDR1 is MGHDK and CDR2 is SYGVNS. The germline V and J ends were trimmed by 2 bases and 0 bases, with 11 bases remaining between them. This CDR3 region has 15 residues. CDR3 protein: CASSEGRGHSYEQYF. DNA for the CDR3: TGTGCCAGCAGTGAAGGCAGGGGCCACTCCTACGAGCAGTACTTC.